This TCR beta chain originates from a study of OX40 agonist ivuxolimab in advanced cancers. The CDR3 is 17 residues long. Trimming took 1 base from V and 4 from J; bases not matched to a gene: 7. Germline values: CDR1 SGHAT, CDR2 FQNNGV. Clones were read by immunoSEQ multiplex PCR, and TCRdb kept only the in-frame ones, dropping some. The sample includes approximately 11,000 clones, approximately 74% of them seen just once. The TCR comes from an adult with an advanced solid tumor such as melanoma, head and neck, liver or kidney cancer. The sample consisted of CD4+ or CD8+ T cells sorted from blood, taken in a trial of the OX40 agonist ivuxolimab. The V call is TRBV11-2, the J call TRBJ1-2, with 12 bases fitting TRBD1. CDR3 sequence reads: CASSLVPGTGGLYGYTF. DNA for the CDR3: TGTGCCAGCAGCTTAGTCCCCGGGACAGGGGGCCTCTATGGCTACACCTTC.